This entry features one TCR beta chain sequence. Profiled with immunoSEQ multiplex PCR; TCRdb holds only in-frame clones, not every one. The data show more than 9,000 clones, around 88% seen once. The source of the sample is a study of T cell repertoires in MIS-A myocarditis. V shed 6 bases and J shed 8 bases, with 13 bases lying between them. The CDR3 sequence is 12 residues long. This chain uses TRBV12-3 or TRBV12-4 with TRBJ1-2, with D possibly TRBD1 on 5 matching bases. The sample consisted of thoracic lymph node tissue obtained at autopsy. The sequence was collected from a man between 18 and 35 years old with fulminant myocarditis from multisystem inflammatory syndrome in adults (MIS-A) after COVID-19. Written as DNA, the CDR3 is TGTGCCAGCAGCCCCCCTCGGGGGGGCTACACCTTC. Translating it yields CASSPPRGGYTF.